These 21 T cell receptor beta chains were all obtained from the same sample, sequenced in a study of T cells after yellow fever vaccination. TCRdb processed the 5' RACE reads anew with MiXCR; each CDR3 protein has one entry. Here the sample spans a few hundred thousand distinct CDR3 sequences, about 8.3% being singletons. The sample in question was PBMCs, obtained about 49 days after the first yellow fever vaccination. These receptors were collected from a young man who received the YFV17D yellow fever vaccine.

This sequence joins TRBV20-1 and TRBJ2-7, with TRBD1 matching over 12 bases. J was trimmed by 4 bases and V by 7 bases; bases with no gene match: 11. CDR3 length equals 15 residues. Germline lookup yields CDR1 DFQATT and CDR2 SNEGSKA (reference sequence). Here the CDR3 reads CSGILPGQGAYEQYF. The CDR3 DNA reads TGCAGTGGAATACTGCCGGGACAGGGGGCTTACGAGCAGTACTTC.

V is TRBV11-1 and J is TRBJ1-2; perhaps TRBD1 as D (6 bases). Germline CDR1 and CDR2: SGHAT and FQDESV (reference sequence). The CDR3 is made up of 15 amino acids. V was cut by 4 bases and J by 7 bases, with 19 bases left in between. In DNA, the CDR3 is TGTGCCAGCAGCTCTCCGGGACAAAGGCGGTTTGGCTACACCTTC. Translating it yields CASSSPGQRRFGYTF. Drawing the rest from reference TRBV11-1 and TRBJ1-2, the complete variable domain is EAEVAQSPRYKITEKSQAVAFWCDPISGHATLYWYRQILGQGPELLVQFQDESVVDDSQLPKDRFSAERLKGVDSTLKIQPAELGDSAMYLCASSSPGQRRFGYTFGSGTRLTVV.

At least ten counts were recorded for this clonotype. The chain has TRBV13 and TRBJ2-2, with a possible D match to TRBD1 (6 bases). V lost 5 bases, J lost 6 bases, and 19 bases lay in between. Looked up from germline, CDR1 is PRHDT and CDR2 is FYEKMQ (reference sequence). This CDR3 region has 16 residues. The CDR3 protein is CASSQRQGPLPGELFF. The CDR3 bases are TGTGCCAGCAGCCAACGGCAGGGGCCTTTGCCCGGGGAGCTGTTTTTT. Together with reference TRBV13 and TRBJ2-2, the CDR3 gives the full variable domain: AAGVIQSPRHLIKEKRETATLKCYPIPRHDTVYWYQQGPGQDPQFLISFYEKMQSDKGSIPDRFSAQQFSDYHSELNMSSLELGDSALYFCASSQRQGPLPGELFFGEGSRLTVL.

The J gene is TRBJ2-1, the V gene TRBV2; TRBD2 aligns across 7 bases. With 8 bases clipped from V and 8 bases from J, the junction kept 12 bases outside the gene matches. The length of the CDR3 is 14 residues. Germline-derived CDR1 and CDR2 are SNHLY and FYNNEI. The DNA for the CDR3 is TGTGCCAGCCCGCGGGGGACTACCGGGTATGAGCAGTTCTTC. This gives the protein CASPRGTTGYEQFF.

There are a few counts of this clonotype. The rearrangement links TRBV6-5 to TRBJ2-1; TRBD2 matches 8 bases. The V gene end was trimmed by 5 bases and the J gene end by 3 bases; junction bases not matched to a gene: 9. Germline lookup yields CDR1 MNHEY and CDR2 SVGAGI. This CDR3 contains 16 residues. The CDR3 DNA sequence: TGTGCCAGCAGTCACGGTCCGAGCGGGGGCTACAATGAGCAGTTCTTC. Translating gives CASSHGPSGGYNEQFF.

This clonotype appeared a few times. The rearrangement uses TRBV9 and TRBJ2-1, with D tentatively TRBD2 (6 bases). Germline V gives CDR1 SGDLS, CDR2 YYNGEE. Trimming removed 4 bases from V and 8 bases from J, with 16 bases in between. The CDR3 consists of 14 residues. The CDR3 spells CASSPAGGNHEQFF. DNA for the CDR3: TGTGCCAGCAGCCCGGCCGGGGGTAACCATGAGCAGTTCTTC.

This clonotype was seen a few times. This chain connects TRBV5-1 to TRBJ2-2; TRBD2 matches 7 bases. The germline CDR1 and CDR2 sequences are SGHRS and YFSETQ. The V segment lost 1 base and the J segment 3 bases; nucleotides outside the gene matches: 6. This CDR3 is built from 16 residues. As DNA, the CDR3 is TGCGCCAGCAGCTTGTTGGCGGGGAGGGACACCGGGGAGCTGTTTTTT. Its translation: CASSLLAGRDTGELFF.

This clonotype has a count of ten or more. The V call is TRBV9, the J call TRBJ2-5, with 13 bases identical to TRBD2. V lost 3 bases to trimming and J lost 2 bases; unmatched junction nucleotides: 1. The CDR3 covers 15 residues. Germline V CDR1 and CDR2: SGDLS, YYNGEE. The DNA of the CDR3 is TGTGCCAGCAGCGGGACTAGCGGGGGTCAAGAGACCCAGTACTTC. It translates to CASSGTSGGQETQYF.

This clonotype was found a few times. The V gene is TRBV3-1, the J gene TRBJ1-5; D is unresolved. CDR1 is LGHDT, CDR2 YNNKEL, per germline (reference sequence). Deletions cut 3 bases from V and 1 base from J, with 4 bases between. This CDR3 comprises 13 residues. The CDR3 region has the DNA TGTGCCAGCAGCCACTGGAGCAATCAGCCCCAGCATTTT. Protein: CASSHWSNQPQHF.

This clonotype appeared many times. This chain joins TRBV25-1 and TRBJ1-3; D call uncertain. V gave up 5 bases and J gave up 0 bases, with 5 bases separating them. Germline V lookup: CDR1 MGHDK, CDR2 SYGVNS. This CDR3 region has 13 residues. In DNA form, the CDR3 reads TGTGCCAGCAGTTTCAGCTCTGGAAACACCATATATTTT. As protein: CASSFSSGNTIYF.

In this sample, this clonotype turned up many times. V and J are TRBV11-2 and TRBJ2-1, with D perhaps TRBD2 (5 bases). Trimming left V 5 bases short and J 8 bases short, with 19 bases between. The CDR3 has 15 amino acids. Germline V lookup: CDR1 SGHAT, CDR2 FQNNGV. CDR3 protein: CASSRRIPPGDEQFF. The CDR3 DNA follows: TGTGCCAGCAGCCGTAGAATACCCCCCGGGGATGAGCAGTTCTTC.

The rearrangement joins TRBV10-3 to TRBJ1-5, with a tentative D call TRBD1 (5 bases). Germline V gene lookup returns CDR1 ENHRY and CDR2 SYGVKD. The CDR3 runs 16 residues. Trimming stripped 0 bases from V and 0 bases from J, with 9 bases between. CDR3 nucleotides: TGTGCCATCAGTGAGTCCGAGGGGAATAGCAATCAGCCCCAGCATTTT. Translation gives CAISESEGNSNQPQHF.

This clonotype appeared a few times. The chain carries TRBV3-1 and TRBJ2-1; the D gene is possibly TRBD2 (5 bases). Germline values: CDR1 LGHDT, CDR2 YNNKEL (reference sequence). This CDR3 is 16 amino acids long. Trimming removed 4 bases at V and 3 bases at J, with 16 bases between. The CDR3 DNA reads TGTGCCAGCAGCCCCCTGGGAAGCGGAAACTACAATGAGCAGTTCTTC. Translating it yields CASSPLGSGNYNEQFF.

In this sample, this clonotype turned up a few times. CDR3 protein: CASSLGTASRPYNSPLHF. CDR3 nucleotides: TGCGCCAGCAGCCTAGGGACAGCTTCAAGACCCTATAATTCACCCCTCCACTTT. The V gene is TRBV5-1, the J gene TRBJ1-6, with 7 bases matching TRBD1. Germline CDR1 is SGHRS and CDR2 is YFSETQ. The CDR3 spans 18 residues. V trimming: 4 bases; J trimming: 2 bases; junction bases outside the gene matches: 12.

Remarks on this clonotype: A much more abundant neighbour one base away suggests this may be a read error. The rearrangement joins TRBV19 to TRBJ2-4; possible D gene TRBD2, 5 bases. V was cut by 4 bases and J by 9 bases, with 7 bases left in between. The CDR3 length is 11 residues. The V gene's germline CDR1 is LNHDA and CDR2 SQIVND (reference sequence). The CDR3 region is CASSRAGIQYF. As DNA, the CDR3 is TGTGCCAGTAGTAGGGCGGGCATTCAGTACTTC.

This clonotype was observed many times. One end of the junction is discordant with germline, which a read error may explain. The chain has TRBV11-2 and TRBJ2-1; D could derive from TRBD1 or TRBD2 (5 bases each). The V gene's germline CDR1 is SGHAT and CDR2 FQNNGV. The CDR3 runs 17 residues. The DNA of the CDR3 is TGTGCCAGCAGCTTAGAGTACAGGTGGGAGTCCTCCAATGAGCAGTTCTTC. Translated: CASSLEYRWESSNEQFF.

The table lists this clonotype with many counts. The chain joins TRBV19 to TRBJ2-4; unclear D gene. Germline V lookup: CDR1 LNHDA, CDR2 SQIVND (reference sequence). CDR3 length: 11 residues. Trimming removed 4 bases at V and 8 bases at J, with 6 bases between. The CDR3 reads CASSRADIQYF. For the CDR3, the DNA is TGTGCCAGTAGTAGGGCGGACATTCAGTACTTC. Looking up the rest from reference TRBV19 and TRBJ2-4 gives the full variable domain: DGGITQSPKYLFRKEGQNVTLSCEQNLNHDAMYWYRQDPGQGLRLIYYSQIVNDFQKGDIAEGYSVSREKKESFPLTVTSAQKNPTAFYLCASSRADIQYFGAGTRLSVL.

The chain uses TRBV4-1 and TRBJ1-2; D unresolved. The CDR3 totals 15 residues. The germline V gene has CDR1 MGHRA and CDR2 YSYEKL. The V and J ends lost 4 bases and 1 base respectively, with 13 bases between them. CDR3 protein: CASSLAFFFNYGYTF. The CDR3 bases are TGCGCCAGCAGCCTGGCTTTTTTTTTTAACTATGGCTACACCTTC.

The rearrangement links TRBV9 to TRBJ1-5, with D possibly being TRBD1 (5 bases). Germline V gene lookup returns CDR1 SGDLS and CDR2 YYNGEE. This CDR3 spans 14 amino acids. V dropped 4 bases and J dropped 9 bases, with 17 bases sitting between them. The CDR3 protein is CASSTVPLGGPQHF. Here the CDR3 DNA reads TGTGCCAGCAGCACCGTACCGCTCGGGGGGCCCCAGCATTTT.

V gene TRBV11-2 combines with J gene TRBJ2-5; D assignment may be TRBD1 or TRBD2 (5 bases each). In germline, CDR1 is SGHAT, CDR2 FQNNGV. CDR3 size: 16 residues. Trimming took off 1 base at V and 5 bases at J, with 17 bases between the two ends. CDR3 residues: CASSLVWGGGVETQYF. The CDR3 DNA is TGTGCCAGCAGCTTAGTATGGGGTGGGGGAGTGGAGACCCAGTACTTC.

This clonotype has just a few counts. The chain has TRBV29-1 and TRBJ2-7; D ambiguous. The germline gives CDR1 SQVTM, CDR2 ANQGSEA. This CDR3 region has 14 residues. The V end was cut by 4 bases, the J end by 4 bases, with 17 bases between. CDR3 DNA sequence: TGCAGCGTTGTACTGCCCGCTAGGGTGTACGAGCAGTACTTC. This encodes CSVVLPARVYEQYF.